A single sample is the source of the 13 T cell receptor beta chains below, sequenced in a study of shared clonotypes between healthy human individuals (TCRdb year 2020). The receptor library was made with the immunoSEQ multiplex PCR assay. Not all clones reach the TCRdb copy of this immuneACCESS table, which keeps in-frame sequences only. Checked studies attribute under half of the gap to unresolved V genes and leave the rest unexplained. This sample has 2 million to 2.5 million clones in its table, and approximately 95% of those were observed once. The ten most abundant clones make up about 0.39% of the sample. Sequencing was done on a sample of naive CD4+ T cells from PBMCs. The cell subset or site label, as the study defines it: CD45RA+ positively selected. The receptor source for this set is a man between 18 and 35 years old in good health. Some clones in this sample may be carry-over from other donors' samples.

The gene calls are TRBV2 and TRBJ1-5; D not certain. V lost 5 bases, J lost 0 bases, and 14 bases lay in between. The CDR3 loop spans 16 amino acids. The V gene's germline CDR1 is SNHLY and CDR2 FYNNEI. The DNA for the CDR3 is TGTGCCAGCAGTCAGGACCCCAATTATAGCAATCAGCCCCAGCATTTT. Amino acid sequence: CASSQDPNYSNQPQHF.

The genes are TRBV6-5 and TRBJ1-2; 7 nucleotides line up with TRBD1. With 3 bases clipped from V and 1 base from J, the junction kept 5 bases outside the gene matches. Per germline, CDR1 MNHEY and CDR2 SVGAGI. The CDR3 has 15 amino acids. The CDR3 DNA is TGTGCCAGCAGTTATAACAGGGGAAGTAACTATGGCTACACCTTC. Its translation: CASSYNRGSNYGYTF.

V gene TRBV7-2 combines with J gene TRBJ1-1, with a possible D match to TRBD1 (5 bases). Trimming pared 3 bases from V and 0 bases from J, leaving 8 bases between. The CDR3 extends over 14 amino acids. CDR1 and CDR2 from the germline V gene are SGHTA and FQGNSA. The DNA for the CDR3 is TGTGCCAGCAGCTTTGGGGCAGTGAACACTGAAGCTTTCTTT. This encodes CASSFGAVNTEAFF.

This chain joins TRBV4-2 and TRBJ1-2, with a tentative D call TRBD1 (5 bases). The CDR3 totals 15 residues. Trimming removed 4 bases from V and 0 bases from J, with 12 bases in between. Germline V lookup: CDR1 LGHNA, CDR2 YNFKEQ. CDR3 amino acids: CASSPRQITNYGYTF. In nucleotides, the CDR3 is TGTGCCAGCAGCCCAAGACAGATAACTAACTATGGCTACACCTTC.

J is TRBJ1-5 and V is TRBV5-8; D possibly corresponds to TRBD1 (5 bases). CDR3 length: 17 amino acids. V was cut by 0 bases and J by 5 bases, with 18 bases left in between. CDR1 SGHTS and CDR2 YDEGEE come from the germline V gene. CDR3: CASSLAGFRGVHQPQHF. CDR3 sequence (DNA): TGTGCCAGCAGCTTGGCCGGTTTCCGAGGGGTCCATCAGCCCCAGCATTTT.

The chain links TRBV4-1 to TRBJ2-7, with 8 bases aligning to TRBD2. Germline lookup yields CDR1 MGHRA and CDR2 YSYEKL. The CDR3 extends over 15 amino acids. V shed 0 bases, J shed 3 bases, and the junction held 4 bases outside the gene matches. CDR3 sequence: CASSQDEREIYEQYF. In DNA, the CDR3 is TGCGCCAGCAGCCAAGATGAGCGGGAGATCTACGAGCAGTACTTC.

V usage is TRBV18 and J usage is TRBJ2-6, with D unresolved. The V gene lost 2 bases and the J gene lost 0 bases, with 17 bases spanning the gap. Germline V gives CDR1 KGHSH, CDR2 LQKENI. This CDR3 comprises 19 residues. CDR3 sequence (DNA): TGTGCCAGCTCACCATTAGTAGGGCCCCTTAGCTCTGGGGCCAACGTCCTGACTTTC. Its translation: CASSPLVGPLSSGANVLTF.

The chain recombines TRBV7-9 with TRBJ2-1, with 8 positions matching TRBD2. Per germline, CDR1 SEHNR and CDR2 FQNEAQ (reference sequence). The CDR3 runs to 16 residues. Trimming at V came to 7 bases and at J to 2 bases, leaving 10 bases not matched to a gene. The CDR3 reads CASTKGERETYNEQFF. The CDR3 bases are TGTGCCAGCACCAAAGGGGAGCGGGAGACCTACAATGAGCAGTTCTTC.

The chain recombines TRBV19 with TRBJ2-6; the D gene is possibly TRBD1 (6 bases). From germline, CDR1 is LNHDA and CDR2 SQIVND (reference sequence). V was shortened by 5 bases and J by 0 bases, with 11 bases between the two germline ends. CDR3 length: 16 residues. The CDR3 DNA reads TGTGCCAGTAGTGAAACAGGGTTCTCTGGGGCCAACGTCCTGACTTTC. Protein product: CASSETGFSGANVLTF.

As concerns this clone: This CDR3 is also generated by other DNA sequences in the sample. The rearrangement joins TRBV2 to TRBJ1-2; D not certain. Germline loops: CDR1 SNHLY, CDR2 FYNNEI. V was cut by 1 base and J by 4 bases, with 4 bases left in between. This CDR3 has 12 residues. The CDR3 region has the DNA TGTGCCAGCAGTGAAGGCAGCTATGGCTACACCTTC. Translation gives CASSEGSYGYTF.

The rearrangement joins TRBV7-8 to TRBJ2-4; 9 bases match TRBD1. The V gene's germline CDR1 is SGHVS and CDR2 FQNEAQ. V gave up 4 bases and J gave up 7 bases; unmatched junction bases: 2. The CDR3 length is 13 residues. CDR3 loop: CASSWDRANIQYF. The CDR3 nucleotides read TGTGCCAGCAGCTGGGACAGGGCTAACATTCAGTACTTC. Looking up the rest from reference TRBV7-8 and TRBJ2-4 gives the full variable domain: GAGVSQSPRYKVAKRGQDVALRCDPISGHVSLFWYQQALGQGPEFLTYFQNEAQLDKSGLPSDRFFAERPEGSVSTLKIQRTQQEDSAVYLCASSWDRANIQYFGAGTRLSVL.

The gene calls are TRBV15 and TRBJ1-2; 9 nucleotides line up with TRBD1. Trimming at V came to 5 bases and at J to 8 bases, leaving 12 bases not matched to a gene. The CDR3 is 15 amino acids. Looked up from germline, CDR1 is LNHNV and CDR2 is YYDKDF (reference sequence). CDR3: CATSRRDRALGGYTF. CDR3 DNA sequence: TGTGCCACCAGCCGCCGGGACAGGGCCCTTGGCGGCTACACCTTC.

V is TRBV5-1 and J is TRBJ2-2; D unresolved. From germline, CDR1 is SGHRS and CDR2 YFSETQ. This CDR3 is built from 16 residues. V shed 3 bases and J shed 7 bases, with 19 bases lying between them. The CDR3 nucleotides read TGCGCCAGCAGCTGGGATCGAAGGGTACTCGGCGGGGAGCTGTTTTTT. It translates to CASSWDRRVLGGELFF.